This T cell receptor beta chain was identified in a study of human thymus T cells. Resections from corrective heart surgery supplied the thymus tissue. Trimming shortened V by 4 bases and J by 6 bases, and 14 bases separated the two germline ends. Germline values: CDR1 SGHTS, CDR2 YDEGEE. CDR3 length: 13 amino acids. The repertoire was sequenced with immunoSEQ multiplex PCR; TCRdb's copy has only in-frame clones and lacks some. The repertoire includes some 120,000 clones, around 94% of them detected once, and around 0.025% sits in the top ten. The chain joins TRBV5-8 to TRBJ2-7; D unclear. Sequenced input: thymus tissue. The source of this sequence is a boy less than two years old with a congenital heart defect but otherwise immunologically healthy. Written as DNA, the CDR3 is TGTGCCAGCAGCCTGCTCCAGTTTGGCGAGCAGTACTTC. This gives the protein CASSLLQFGEQYF.